Following are 11 T cell receptor beta chains from one sample sequenced in a study of blood T cell repertoires in COVID-19. TCRdb keeps only in-frame clones here, not all; method: immunoSEQ multiplex PCR. The sample consists of around 150,000 clones, 84% of them appearing once. Sample: peripheral blood. The receptors shown here come from a man between 25 and 39 years old with COVID-19, enrolled during active disease.

V is TRBV27 and J is TRBJ2-2; 10 bases line up with TRBD1. The CDR3 is made up of 17 amino acids. Trimming removed 5 bases from V and 4 bases from J; junction bases left unmatched: 10. Germline V gene sequence: CDR1 MNHEY, CDR2 SMNVEV (reference sequence). This CDR3 is CASSPPTGGGRTGELFF. CDR3 nucleotide sequence: TGTGCCAGCAGTCCGCCGACAGGGGGCGGTCGCACCGGGGAGCTGTTTTTT.

This chain's CDR3 is CASSLTSGAYEQYF. The CDR3 nucleotides are TGTGCCAGCAGCTTGACTAGCGGGGCCTACGAGCAGTACTTC. The rearrangement joins TRBV7-2 to TRBJ2-7; 11 nucleotides agree with TRBD2. Germline V gene sequence: CDR1 SGHTA, CDR2 FQGNSA. This CDR3 comprises 14 residues. The V gene end was trimmed by 3 bases and the J gene end by 2 bases; junction bases not matched to a gene: 0.

Concerning this clone: A read error is possible here, since a much larger clone lies one base away. V and J are TRBV6-5 and TRBJ1-2, with D possibly matching TRBD1 (5 bases). Germline loops: CDR1 MNHEY, CDR2 SVGAGI. The CDR3 runs to 11 residues. Trimming removed 5 bases at V and 7 bases at J, with 8 bases between. The CDR3 reads CASSQGLGYTF. Here the CDR3 DNA reads TGTGCCAGCAGTCAGGGTCTTGGCTACACCTTC.

The chain is built from TRBV21-1 and TRBJ1-6; the DNA was not used to check the table's D call, TRBD1. TRBV21-1 is marked as a pseudogene. This CDR3 has 15 amino acids. CDR3 DNA sequence: TGTGCCAGCAGCAAAGAAGGACAGGGCCGAGGACCCCTCCACTTT. This gives the protein CASSKEGQGRGPLHF.

The rearrangement uses TRBV11-3 and TRBJ2-1; 14 bases align to TRBD2. CDR1 and CDR2 (germline): SGHNT, YENEEA. J gave up 6 bases and V 4 bases, and 8 bases lay outside the gene matches. The CDR3 is 17 amino acids. The DNA for the CDR3 is TGTGCCAGCAGCTCTACACTCGGGACTAGCGGGAGCAATGAGCAGTTCTTC. It codes for CASSSTLGTSGSNEQFF. Together with reference TRBV11-3 and TRBJ2-1, the CDR3 gives the full variable domain: EAGVVQSPRYKIIEKKQPVAFWCNPISGHNTLYWYLQNLGQGPELLIRYENEEAVDDSQLPKDRFSAERLKGVDSTLKIQPAELGDSAVYLCASSSTLGTSGSNEQFFGPGTRLTVL.

This clone was seen a single time. V usage is TRBV29-1 and J usage is TRBJ2-3, with a tentative D call TRBD2 (5 bases). The germline V and J ends were trimmed by 7 bases and 0 bases, with 8 bases remaining between them. Germline CDR1 SQVTM, CDR2 ANQGSEA. The CDR3 is 12 residues long. The CDR3 is CSARGSTDTQYF. For the CDR3, the DNA is TGCAGCGCCCGAGGGAGCACAGATACGCAGTATTTT.

The V gene is TRBV19, the J gene TRBJ2-1; possibly TRBD2 for D (6 bases). V gave up 8 bases and J gave up 3 bases, with 11 bases separating them. The CDR3 sequence is 13 residues long. In germline, CDR1 is LNHDA, CDR2 SQIVND (reference sequence). The CDR3 bases are TGTGCCAGTGCTAGCGCGTACTACAATGAGCAGTTCTTC. Encoded protein: CASASAYYNEQFF.

This clone was detected only a few times. The J gene is TRBJ2-1, the V gene TRBV2; the D is unclear. The V gene's germline CDR1 is SNHLY and CDR2 FYNNEI. Trimming left V 8 bases short and J 7 bases short, with 18 bases between. The CDR3 runs 14 residues. In nucleotides, the CDR3 is TGTGCCAGCTCATCGGATCTAGTTTTGAATGAGCAGTTCTTC. Encoded protein: CASSSDLVLNEQFF.

CDR3 loop: CASTPSSSYNSPLHF. The DNA of the CDR3 is TGTGCCAGCACCCCCTCGAGCTCCTATAATTCACCCCTCCACTTT. J is TRBJ1-6 and V is TRBV6-5; D remains unclear. The V gene lost 7 bases and the J gene lost 0 bases, with 10 bases spanning the gap. Germline values: CDR1 MNHEY, CDR2 SVGAGI. This CDR3 has 15 amino acids.

The chain links TRBV6-5 to TRBJ1-2, with TRBD1 matching 10 bases. The CDR3 runs to 13 residues. J gave up 7 bases and V 2 bases, and 1 base lay outside the gene matches. CDR1 and CDR2 from the germline V gene are MNHEY and SVGAGI. The CDR3 is CASSYRTGGGYTF. The DNA of the CDR3 is TGTGCCAGCAGTTACCGGACAGGGGGTGGCTACACCTTC.

This clone turned up a few times. V usage is TRBV4-1 and J usage is TRBJ2-5, with D tentatively TRBD2 (6 bases). This CDR3 spans 14 amino acids. Germline assignment: CDR1 MGHRA and CDR2 YSYEKL. V was clipped by 4 bases and J by 4 bases, with 13 bases between them. The CDR3 bases are TGCGCCAGCAGCCTCACCGGGACTTTAGAGACCCAGTACTTC. It translates to CASSLTGTLETQYF.